Below are 32 T cell receptor beta chains sequenced from a single sample in a study of T cell repertoires in cytomegalovirus infection. No antigens are known for them. TCRdb reanalysed the reads using MiXCR and keeps one entry per CDR3 protein. This repertoire shows some 800,000 distinct CDR3 sequences, about 29% found once; its top ten account for 10% to 15%. Sequencing was performed on cultured CD8+ T cells from PBMCs, taken from culture after CMV antigen stimulation. The source is a human donor in good health (CMV status not recorded). Some clones in this sample may be carry-over from other donors' samples.

The chain recombines TRBV4-3 with TRBJ2-7, with TRBD1 matching over 8 bases. The V and J ends lost 4 bases and 6 bases, in that order; junction bases with no gene match: 11. The germline gives CDR1 LGHNA, CDR2 YSLEER. CDR3 length: 15 amino acids. CDR3 nucleotide sequence: TGCGCCAGCAGCCTAAGGACAGGGCTAATGGTCGAGCAGTACTTC. Translated: CASSLRTGLMVEQYF.

The sample holds many counts of this clonotype. The chain recombines TRBV27 with TRBJ2-5, with TRBD2 as a possible D gene (5 bases). V lost 3 bases and J lost 5, with 13 bases in between. Germline V lookup: CDR1 MNHEY, CDR2 SMNVEV (reference sequence). The CDR3 extends over 14 amino acids. The CDR3, as DNA: TGTGCCAGCAGTTTCCTGGGAGAGCTGGAGACCCAGTACTTC. Protein sequence: CASSFLGELETQYF.

The chain links TRBV27 to TRBJ1-2; a possible D gene is TRBD1 (6 bases). The germline gives CDR1 MNHEY, CDR2 SMNVEV (reference sequence). This CDR3 has 15 residues. Between the trimmed V and J ends, which lost 2 bases and 3 bases, there was a span of 13 bases. The CDR3 DNA follows: TGTGCCAGCAGTTTACGTGGCAGGGGAGACTATGGCTACACCTTC. Translation: CASSLRGRGDYGYTF.

This clonotype showed up just a few times. The chain uses TRBV7-3 and TRBJ2-7, with 10 positions matching TRBD1. There are 17 residues in the CDR3. Germline V gives CDR1 SGHTA, CDR2 FQGTGA. Trimming took 3 bases from V and 6 from J; bases not matched to a gene: 14. As DNA, the CDR3 is TGTGCCAGCAGCTTTAGAGGGGGGGGGACAGGGGCTCCCGAGCAGTACGTC. It yields the protein CASSFRGGGTGAPEQYV.

The V gene is TRBV12-3 or TRBV12-4, the J gene TRBJ2-2; 7 nucleotides match TRBD1. This CDR3 spans 16 amino acids. The V gene end was trimmed by 4 bases and the J gene end by 1 base; junction bases not matched to a gene: 6. DNA for the CDR3: TGTGCCAGCAGTTCATACCGGGACAGGAACACCGGGGAGCTGTTTTTT. Amino acids: CASSSYRDRNTGELFF.

This clonotype was seen ten or more times. In nucleotides, the CDR3 is TGTGCCAGCAGTTTCCGGGACAGGGGGCCCGAAAAACTGTTTTTT. It specifies CASSFRDRGPEKLFF. The chain is built from TRBV12-3 or TRBV12-4 and TRBJ1-4, with 12 bases identical to TRBD1. The CDR3 is 15 amino acids. The V segment lost 3 bases and the J segment 8 bases; nucleotides outside the gene matches: 4.

The chain recombines TRBV27 with TRBJ1-6; D not certain. V was shortened by 3 bases and J by 1 base, with 7 bases between the two germline ends. Germline loops: CDR1 MNHEY, CDR2 SMNVEV (reference sequence). This CDR3 comprises 15 residues. CDR3 sequence reads: CASSFGQSYNSPLHF. The CDR3 DNA reads as TGTGCCAGCAGTTTCGGGCAATCCTATAATTCACCCCTCCACTTT.

This clonotype was seen at least ten times. The chain is built from TRBV6-1 and TRBJ1-1; no clear D. The CDR3 spans 14 residues. V shed 2 bases and J shed 0 bases, with 7 bases lying between them. From germline, CDR1 is MNHNS and CDR2 SASEGT. The CDR3 DNA follows: TGTGCCAGCAGTGAACTGACGCTGAACACTGAAGCTTTCTTT. This gives the protein CASSELTLNTEAFF.

Only a few counts were recorded for this clonotype. The chain is built from TRBV27 and TRBJ2-2; maybe TRBD2 (6 bases). This CDR3 has 13 residues. Trimming took off 5 bases at V and 9 bases at J, with 13 bases between the two ends. The germline CDR1 and CDR2 sequences are MNHEY and SMNVEV (reference sequence). The DNA of the CDR3 is TGTGCCAGCAGTCGCGCGGGGCTCCGGGAGCTGTTTTTT. Translating it yields CASSRAGLRELFF.

A remark on this clonotype: This sequence may be a read error, since a much larger clone differs from it by one base. The CDR3 carries no conserved terminal phenylalanine or tryptophan, so it likely arises from a read error. This chain uses TRBV7-8 with TRBJ1-4; D is undetermined. This CDR3 comprises 20 residues. Germline V CDR1 and CDR2: SGHVS, FQNEAQ. V gave up 2 bases and J gave up 0 bases, with 22 bases separating them. CDR3: CASSLSGEGLLSATNEKLFI. The CDR3 coding sequence is TGTGCCAGCAGCTTATCCGGGGAGGGTTTATTGTCTGCAACTAATGAAAAACTGTTTATT.

This clonotype has only a few counts. The J gene is TRBJ1-1, the V gene TRBV3-1; 8 nucleotides align to TRBD1. Germline CDR1 reads LGHDT; CDR2 reads YNNKEL (reference sequence). This CDR3 spans 15 amino acids. Trimming removed 4 bases from V and 3 bases from J; junction bases left unmatched: 7. The CDR3 bases are TGTGCCAGCAGCCCTCAGGGGGCTAGCGACACTGAAGCTTTCTTT. Amino acid sequence: CASSPQGASDTEAFF.

This clonotype has a handful of counts. The germline gene is not matched at one end of the junction; a read error may be the cause. The chain combines TRBV6-5 with TRBJ2-6; perhaps TRBD1 as D (5 bases). The germline V gene encodes CDR1 MNHEY and CDR2 SVGAGI. The CDR3 consists of 19 residues. The CDR3 sequence is CASSYSTAWALSGANVLTF. CDR3 DNA: TGTGCCAGCAGCTACTCGACAGCCTGGGCACTCTCTGGGGCCAACGTCCTGACTTTC.

V and J are TRBV19 and TRBJ1-1; a possible D gene is TRBD1 (5 bases). The CDR3 runs 13 residues. With 1 base removed from V and 4 bases from J, the gap between germline ends came to 7 bases. Per germline, CDR1 LNHDA and CDR2 SQIVND (reference sequence). The CDR3 bases are TGTGCCAGTAGTATAGGGGGCGTCACTGAAGCTTTCTTT. The encoded protein is CASSIGGVTEAFF.

The sample holds many counts of this clonotype. The chain combines TRBV6-5 with TRBJ1-1, with TRBD1 as a possible D gene (5 bases). The CDR3 is made up of 14 amino acids. Germline V lookup: CDR1 MNHEY, CDR2 SVGAGI. The ends were cut back, 0 bases at V and 0 bases at J, with 5 bases in the middle. Here the CDR3 reads CASSYSTVNTEAFF. The CDR3 coding sequence is TGTGCCAGCAGTTACTCGACAGTGAACACTGAAGCTTTCTTT.

This chain uses TRBV5-1 with TRBJ2-7, with 14 bases aligning to TRBD2. This CDR3 is 15 amino acids long. Per germline, CDR1 SGHRS and CDR2 YFSETQ. The trim removed 7 bases at V and 2 bases at J, leaving 5 bases unmatched. CDR3 bases: TGCGCCAGCGGGGGACTAGCGGGGGCGACCTACGAGCAGTACTTC. This sequence encodes CASGGLAGATYEQYF. The variable domain in full, with the rest retrieved from reference TRBV5-1 and TRBJ2-7, is KAGVTQTPRYLIKTRGQQVTLSCSPISGHRSVSWYQQTPGQGLQFLFEYFSETQRNKGNFPGRFSGRQFSNSRSEMNVSTLELGDSALYLCASGGLAGATYEQYFGPGTRLTVT.

This clonotype occurred a few times. The gene calls are TRBV7-8 and TRBJ2-7; 8 positions match TRBD1. The CDR3 length is 13 residues. In germline, CDR1 is SGHVS, CDR2 FQNEAQ. Germline trimming cut 7 bases from V and 2 bases from J; bases unmatched to any gene: 4. CDR3 loop: CASNGQGTYEQYF. The CDR3, as DNA: TGTGCCAGCAACGGACAGGGTACCTACGAGCAGTACTTC.

A few counts support this clonotype. The genes are TRBV20-1 and TRBJ2-7; D may be TRBD1 or TRBD2 (5 bases each). V dropped 5 bases and J dropped 7 bases, with 12 bases sitting between them. The CDR3 contains 11 residues. Germline-derived CDR1 and CDR2 are DFQATT and SNEGSKA (reference sequence). CDR3 in DNA: TGCAGTGCTGAACTGGGACCAGAGCAGTACTTC. Protein sequence: CSAELGPEQYF.

In this sample, this clonotype turned up many times. This chain connects TRBV7-6 to TRBJ2-7, with a tentative D call TRBD1 (6 bases). This CDR3 region has 14 residues. Germline CDR1 SGHVS, CDR2 FNYEAQ. The germline V and J ends were trimmed by 5 bases and 6 bases, with 17 bases remaining between them. Here the CDR3 reads CASSPRQGTVEQYF. In DNA form, the CDR3 reads TGTGCCAGCAGCCCACGGCAGGGGACGGTCGAGCAGTACTTC.

This clonotype showed up many times. CDR3 loop: CASSSSSGDPTQYF. The CDR3 DNA is TGTGCCAGCAGCTCCTCGTCCGGCGACCCGACCCAGTACTTC. The genes are TRBV12-3 or TRBV12-4 and TRBJ2-5; D gene unclear. CDR3 length: 14 residues. Trimming cost V 6 bases and J 7 bases, with 18 bases left between them.

The chain joins TRBV7-9 to TRBJ2-5; D is perhaps TRBD1 (6 bases). V lost 5 bases to trimming and J lost 5 bases, with 18 bases between them. This CDR3 is built from 15 residues. CDR1 and CDR2 from the germline V gene are SEHNR and FQNEAQ (reference sequence). The CDR3 reads CASSPAIGGRETQYF. CDR3 sequence (DNA): TGTGCCAGCAGCCCTGCCATAGGGGGAAGGGAGACCCAGTACTTC.

This clonotype was picked up many times. V and J are TRBV14 and TRBJ2-1, with 9 nucleotides matching TRBD1. Germline V gene sequence: CDR1 SGHDN, CDR2 FVKESK. V shed 4 bases and J 3 bases; nucleotides not matched to a gene: 7. CDR3 length: 16 amino acids. The CDR3, as DNA: TGTGCCAGCAGCCGTCCGGGACAGGGAAGCTACAATGAGCAGTTCTTC. It specifies CASSRPGQGSYNEQFF.

CDR3 in amino acids: CASSQVTKGWETQYF. DNA of the CDR3: TGCGCCAGCAGCCAAGTCACCAAGGGGTGGGAGACCCAGTACTTC. The chain has TRBV4-3 and TRBJ2-5, with a weak D call TRBD1 (5 bases). Per the germline V gene, CDR1 is LGHNA and CDR2 is YSLEER. The CDR3 is 15 amino acids. V was clipped by 1 base and J by 5 bases, with 14 bases between them.

The gene calls are TRBV18 and TRBJ2-1; D is undetermined. The CDR3 is 12 amino acids. Germline loops: CDR1 KGHSH, CDR2 LQKENI. The CDR3 sequence: CGSTSSYNEQFF. DNA of the CDR3: TGTGGGTCCACGAGCTCCTACAATGAGCAGTTCTTC.

A few counts support this clonotype. The V call is TRBV6-2 or TRBV6-3, the J call TRBJ2-7; the D is unclear. The CDR3 length is 12 residues. V lost 2 bases and J lost 5, with 7 bases in between. CDR1 is MNHEY and CDR2 is SVGEGT in the germline V gene. CDR3: CASSYDLNEQYV. The CDR3, as DNA: TGTGCCAGCAGTTACGACCTAAACGAGCAGTACGTC.

This clonotype was picked up many times. This chain uses TRBV7-2 with TRBJ1-1; D not certain. This CDR3 is built from 14 residues. From germline, CDR1 is SGHTA and CDR2 FQGNSA. Trimming left V 10 bases short and J 1 base short, with 16 bases between. CDR3 bases: TGTGCCAACACCCCCGAGAGTTGGAACACTGAAGCTTTCTTT. Protein: CANTPESWNTEAFF.

V usage is TRBV4-1 and J usage is TRBJ2-1; D is undetermined. V lost 0 bases and J lost 6, with 15 bases in between. This CDR3 spans 16 amino acids. The germline gives CDR1 MGHRA, CDR2 YSYEKL. CDR3 amino acids: CASSQDRVSRGNEQFF. In DNA form, the CDR3 reads TGCGCCAGCAGCCAAGATCGAGTATCCCGAGGCAATGAGCAGTTCTTC.

This clonotype has ten or more counts. This sequence joins TRBV6-5 and TRBJ2-3; D tentatively fits TRBD1 or TRBD2 (5 bases each). V was shortened by 5 bases and J by 2 bases, with 14 bases between the two germline ends. Germline lookup yields CDR1 MNHEY and CDR2 SVGAGI. The CDR3 runs 15 residues. CDR3 DNA sequence: TGTGCCAGCAGTCCAAGGGGAGCTTCCACAGATACGCAGTATTTT. Its protein product is CASSPRGASTDTQYF.

The chain employs TRBV6-1 and TRBJ2-7; 7 bases agree with TRBD2. Unmatched junction bases numbered 9, after V lost 6 bases and J lost 1 base. Germline assignment: CDR1 MNHNS and CDR2 SASEGT. This CDR3 has 15 amino acids. The CDR3 here is CASRRLAGESYEQYF. CDR3 bases: TGTGCCAGCAGGCGGTTGGCGGGAGAGTCCTACGAGCAGTACTTC.

V usage is TRBV6-2 or TRBV6-3 and J usage is TRBJ2-2; 7 bases map to TRBD1. J was trimmed by 2 bases and V by 7 bases; bases with no gene match: 7. The CDR3 totals 15 residues. Germline V gives CDR1 MNHEY, CDR2 SVGEGT. CDR3 residues: CASNRDSFNTGELFF. In DNA form, the CDR3 reads TGTGCCAGCAATCGGGACAGTTTCAACACCGGGGAGCTGTTTTTT.

The chain couples TRBV4-2 to TRBJ1-4; D remains ambiguous. The germline gives CDR1 LGHNA, CDR2 YNFKEQ. The CDR3 runs to 14 residues. The V end was cut by 2 bases, the J end by 8 bases, with 12 bases between. CDR3 in DNA: TGTGCCAGCAGCCAACCCGCGCTGCGGGAAAAACTGTTTTTT. This translates into CASSQPALREKLFF.

This clonotype was found a few times. The V and J genes are TRBV20-1 and TRBJ2-7; 11 nucleotides agree with TRBD2. This CDR3 is 14 amino acids long. Germline V gene sequence: CDR1 DFQATT, CDR2 SNEGSKA (reference sequence). The ends lost 0 bases at V and 7 bases at J; junction bases unmatched: 5. CDR3 nucleotides: TGCAGTGCTAGAGATGTAGCGGGGGGGGTAGAGCAGTACTTC. It codes for CSARDVAGGVEQYF.

This clonotype has just a few counts. V gene TRBV2 combines with J gene TRBJ2-1, with D perhaps TRBD1 (5 bases). This CDR3 region has 15 residues. Trimming removed 1 base from V and 8 bases from J, with 15 bases in between. The germline CDR1 and CDR2 sequences are SNHLY and FYNNEI. This chain's CDR3 is CASSEGGAPGDEQFF. In DNA, the CDR3 is TGTGCCAGCAGTGAAGGGGGCGCCCCTGGGGATGAGCAGTTCTTC.